One and the same sample provided the 25 T cell receptor beta chains below, sequenced in a study of blood T cell repertoires in COVID-19. Sequencing was performed with immunoSEQ multiplex PCR; in TCRdb, only in-frame clones are kept and a portion is missing. The sample gives 95,000 to 150,000 clones, 85% of which show up once; roughly 3% is in the top ten. The sample was peripheral blood. These receptors were obtained from a woman older than 75 with COVID-19, enrolled during active disease.

The rearrangement joins TRBV14 to TRBJ1-2; D ambiguous. The V end was cut by 3 bases, the J end by 4 bases, with 12 bases between. CDR3 length equals 14 residues. Germline V gene lookup returns CDR1 SGHDN and CDR2 FVKESK. CDR3 region: CASSHLGRPYGYTF. The CDR3 DNA is TGTGCCAGCAGCCACTTGGGGAGGCCCTATGGCTACACCTTC.

The genes are TRBV19 and TRBJ2-7; D possibly corresponds to TRBD1 (5 bases). Germline V gene data show CDR1 as LNHDA and CDR2 as SQIVND (reference sequence). The CDR3 is 16 amino acids. Trimming left V 5 bases short and J 5 bases short, with 22 bases between. The CDR3 loop is CASSATPQPGWDEQYF. The CDR3 DNA sequence: TGTGCCAGTAGTGCCACCCCCCAGCCAGGGTGGGACGAGCAGTACTTC.

The chain has TRBV12-3 or TRBV12-4 and TRBJ1-1; D not resolved. The CDR3 consists of 12 residues. The V and J ends lost 2 bases and 7 bases respectively, with 8 bases between them. The CDR3 coding sequence is TGTGCCAGCAGTTTATTTGGCAGTGAAGCTTTCTTT. This gives the protein CASSLFGSEAFF.

The chain employs TRBV5-6 and TRBJ1-1; D uncertain. Trimming stripped 1 base from V and 2 bases from J, with 6 bases between. CDR3 length equals 13 residues. Per the germline V gene, CDR1 is SGHDT and CDR2 is YYEEEE. DNA of the CDR3: TGTGCCAGCAGCTTGCCCGGTAACACTGAAGCTTTCTTT. Its translation is CASSLPGNTEAFF.

The chain combines TRBV10-3 with TRBJ2-3; 9 positions agree with TRBD2. Trimming removed 4 bases from V and 0 bases from J; junction bases left unmatched: 5. The CDR3 sequence is 16 residues long. Germline-derived CDR1 and CDR2 are ENHRY and SYGVKD. CDR3 loop: CAISGGTSYSTDTQYF. CDR3 bases: TGTGCCATCAGTGGGGGGACTAGCTATAGCACAGATACGCAGTATTTT.

The chain links TRBV28 to TRBJ1-5; no firm D call. Germline loops: CDR1 MDHEN, CDR2 SYDVKM. The V gene lost 6 bases and the J gene lost 4 bases, with 10 bases spanning the gap. This CDR3 is 13 amino acids long. The CDR3 reads CASSLSQNQPQHF. CDR3 in DNA: TGTGCCAGCAGCCTCAGTCAAAATCAGCCCCAGCATTTT.

The rearrangement links TRBV4-1 to TRBJ2-7; TRBD2 might be the D (5 bases). V was cut by 7 bases and J by 0 bases, with 34 bases left in between. CDR3 size: 21 residues. Germline CDR1 and CDR2: MGHRA and YSYEKL. The CDR3 region has the DNA TGCGCCAGCATACCGCTAGCCGCTAGCTATCCCGAAAACGACTCCTCCTACGAGCAGTACTTC. Its translation is CASIPLAASYPENDSSYEQYF.

This clone was picked up a small number of times. The chain has TRBV3-1 (or the pseudogene TRBV3-2) and TRBJ1-4, with 8 nucleotides matching TRBD1. Germline assignment: CDR1 LGHDT and CDR2 YNNKEL (reference sequence). This CDR3 has 17 amino acids. The V segment lost 0 bases and the J segment 5 bases; nucleotides outside the gene matches: 8. CDR3 coding DNA: TGTGCCAGCAGCCAAGAACGATTCCGGGACAGGAATGAAAAACTGTTTTTT. Its protein product is CASSQERFRDRNEKLFF.

The chain couples TRBV2 to TRBJ1-2; D may be TRBD1 (5 bases). Trimming removed 5 bases at V and 0 bases at J, with 13 bases between. Germline loops: CDR1 SNHLY, CDR2 FYNNEI. The CDR3 totals 15 residues. CDR3 residues: CASSPGQNPNYGYTF. In DNA, the CDR3 is TGTGCCAGCAGTCCCGGACAAAATCCTAACTATGGCTACACCTTC.

V usage is TRBV10-3 and J usage is TRBJ1-6; 7 bases line up with TRBD1. V was pared by 10 bases and J by 6 bases, with 9 bases of the junction left unmatched. Germline lookup yields CDR1 ENHRY and CDR2 SYGVKD. The CDR3 is 14 amino acids. This chain's CDR3 is CATRSRGLNSPLHF. CDR3 DNA: TGTGCCACCCGAAGTAGGGGGCTTAATTCACCCCTCCACTTT.

The genes are TRBV27 and TRBJ2-2, with 11 bases lining up with TRBD1. Trimming removed 6 bases from V and 4 bases from J; junction bases left unmatched: 19. Germline CDR1 reads MNHEY; CDR2 reads SMNVEV (reference sequence). This CDR3 has 20 residues. This CDR3 is CASSNDPRAPGQGVTGELFF. The CDR3 DNA follows: TGTGCCAGCAGCAACGACCCCAGAGCACCGGGACAGGGGGTCACCGGGGAGCTGTTTTTT.

V usage is TRBV15 and J usage is TRBJ2-4; tentatively, D is TRBD1 (5 bases). Germline CDR1 LNHNV, CDR2 YYDKDF (reference sequence). This CDR3 region has 18 residues. Between the trimmed V and J ends, which lost 0 bases and 3 bases, there was a span of 18 bases. CDR3 loop: CATSRDRNDPRDKNIQYF. The CDR3 region has the DNA TGTGCCACCAGCAGAGATCGAAATGACCCCAGGGACAAAAACATTCAGTACTTC. Together with reference TRBV15 and TRBJ2-4, the CDR3 gives the full variable domain: DAMVIQNPRYQVTQFGKPVTLSCSQTLNHNVMYWYQQKSSQAPKLLFHYYDKDFNNEADTPDNFQSRRPNTSFCFLDIRSPGLGDTAMYLCATSRDRNDPRDKNIQYFGAGTRLSVL.

The genes are TRBV5-6 and TRBJ1-2, with 7 bases identical to TRBD1. Germline loops: CDR1 SGHDT, CDR2 YYEEEE. This CDR3 comprises 16 residues. V lost 0 bases, J lost 3 bases, and 8 bases stayed unmatched. The CDR3 region has the DNA TGTGCCAGCAGCTTGGACGGAATGACAGGGCACTATGGCTACACCTTC. Translating it yields CASSLDGMTGHYGYTF. The whole variable domain, filled in from reference TRBV5-6 and TRBJ1-2, reads DAGVTQSPTHLIKTRGQQVTLRCSPKSGHDTVSWYQQALGQGPQFIFQYYEEEERQRGNFPDRFSGHQFPNYSSELNVNALLLGDSALYLCASSLDGMTGHYGYTFGSGTRLTVV.

V and J are TRBV5-4 and TRBJ1-3; unclear D gene. V lost 1 base and J lost 0, with 11 bases in between. The CDR3 length is 16 residues. From germline, CDR1 is SGHNT and CDR2 YYREEE (reference sequence). The CDR3 DNA is TGTGCCAGCAGCTTGATCGGGGTCGACTCTGGAAACACCATATATTTT. Protein sequence: CASSLIGVDSGNTIYF.

A few counts support this clone. The rearrangement joins TRBV10-3 to TRBJ2-1; 9 bases align to TRBD2. The germline V gene has CDR1 ENHRY and CDR2 SYGVKD. There are 14 residues in the CDR3. J lost 3 bases, V lost 10 bases, and 7 bases had no gene match. CDR3 DNA sequence: TGTGCCAGTTTAGCGGGAGCCCTCTACAATGAGCAGTTCTTC. It yields the protein CASLAGALYNEQFF.

The chain recombines TRBV7-8 with TRBJ1-1; 7 bases are shared with TRBD1. The V gene end was trimmed by 3 bases and the J gene end by 5 bases; junction bases not matched to a gene: 9. The CDR3 consists of 15 residues. The V gene's germline CDR1 is SGHVS and CDR2 FQNEAQ. The CDR3 loop reads CASSLNRGLVTEAFF. The CDR3 region has the DNA TGTGCCAGCAGCTTGAACAGGGGATTAGTGACTGAAGCTTTCTTT.

This clone was observed a single time. The V and J genes are TRBV19 and TRBJ1-4; TRBD1 agrees at 7 bases. The V gene end was trimmed by 6 bases and the J gene end by 5 bases; junction bases not matched to a gene: 6. There are 14 residues in the CDR3. Germline values: CDR1 LNHDA, CDR2 SQIVND (reference sequence). CDR3 region: CASSSGTVNEKLFF. The CDR3 DNA follows: TGTGCCAGTAGCTCCGGGACAGTCAATGAAAAACTGTTTTTT.

CDR3 DNA sequence: TGCGCCAGCAGCTCAAGACAGGAACCTAATGAAAAACTGTTTTTT. Its protein product is CASSSRQEPNEKLFF. The J gene is TRBJ1-4, the V gene TRBV5-1, with D tentatively TRBD1 (6 bases). Per germline, CDR1 SGHRS and CDR2 YFSETQ. The CDR3 has 15 residues. Trimming removed 3 bases at V and 3 bases at J, with 12 bases between.

This sequence joins TRBV3-1 (or the pseudogene TRBV3-2) and TRBJ2-2; D may be TRBD1 (5 bases). The germline V gene encodes CDR1 LGHDT and CDR2 YNNKEL (reference sequence). The V end was cut by 1 base, the J end by 2 bases, with 11 bases between. The CDR3 contains 16 residues. CDR3: CASSQAGGANTGELFF. The CDR3 coding sequence is TGTGCCAGCAGCCAAGCGGGTGGGGCAAACACCGGGGAGCTGTTTTTT.

The genes are TRBV19 and TRBJ1-6; tentative D call: TRBD1 (6 bases). This CDR3 comprises 19 residues. With 1 base removed from V and 8 bases from J, the gap between germline ends came to 24 bases. Germline lookup yields CDR1 LNHDA and CDR2 SQIVND (reference sequence). CDR3 region: CASSIVARTAAHLHSPLHF. CDR3 nucleotides: TGTGCCAGTAGTATAGTGGCCAGGACAGCCGCTCACTTGCATTCACCCCTCCACTTT.

The V call is TRBV3-1 (or the pseudogene TRBV3-2), the J call TRBJ2-7, with D possibly TRBD2 on 5 matching bases. CDR1 and CDR2 (germline): LGHDT, YNNKEL (reference sequence). The CDR3 is 13 residues long. V shed 1 base and J shed 11 bases, with 15 bases lying between them. The CDR3 sequence is CASSQGPRTWEYF. CDR3 sequence (DNA): TGTGCCAGCAGCCAAGGACCCCGGACTTGGGAGTACTTC.

The chain is built from TRBV12-3 or TRBV12-4 and TRBJ1-1; no clear D gene. V lost 2 bases and J 4 bases, leaving 8 bases between the germline ends. The CDR3 runs to 13 residues. CDR3 residues: CASSLQRVTEAFF. CDR3 DNA sequence: TGTGCCAGCAGTTTACAGAGGGTCACTGAAGCTTTCTTT.

This clone was detected only once. V usage is TRBV7-8 and J usage is TRBJ2-2; 9 nucleotides align to TRBD2. Trimming removed 5 bases from V and 7 bases from J; junction bases left unmatched: 5. CDR3 size: 14 residues. Germline CDR1 and CDR2: SGHVS and FQNEAQ. The chain's CDR3 is CASSLGLAYGELFF. The CDR3 DNA is TGTGCCAGCAGCCTGGGACTAGCTTACGGGGAGCTGTTTTTT.

The V call is TRBV5-1, the J call TRBJ2-2, with D perhaps matching TRBD2 (7 bases). Per germline, CDR1 SGHRS and CDR2 YFSETQ. The CDR3 covers 18 residues. V shed 0 bases and J shed 9 bases, with 24 bases lying between them. The CDR3 bases are TGCGCCAGCAGCTTGGATGGTCGGGGGGCACGGACGACTCGGGAGCTGTTTTTT. As protein: CASSLDGRGARTTRELFF.

Details on this clone: Other nucleotide sequences from this sample produce the same CDR3. CDR3 nucleotides: TGTGCCAGCAAGGGACTCCCGAACACCGGGGAGCTGTTTTTT. Its translation: CASKGLPNTGELFF. The chain joins TRBV6-5 to TRBJ2-2; D is perhaps TRBD2 (6 bases). The V gene lost 7 bases and the J gene lost 0 bases, with 9 bases spanning the gap. From germline, CDR1 is MNHEY and CDR2 SVGAGI. The CDR3 has 14 residues.